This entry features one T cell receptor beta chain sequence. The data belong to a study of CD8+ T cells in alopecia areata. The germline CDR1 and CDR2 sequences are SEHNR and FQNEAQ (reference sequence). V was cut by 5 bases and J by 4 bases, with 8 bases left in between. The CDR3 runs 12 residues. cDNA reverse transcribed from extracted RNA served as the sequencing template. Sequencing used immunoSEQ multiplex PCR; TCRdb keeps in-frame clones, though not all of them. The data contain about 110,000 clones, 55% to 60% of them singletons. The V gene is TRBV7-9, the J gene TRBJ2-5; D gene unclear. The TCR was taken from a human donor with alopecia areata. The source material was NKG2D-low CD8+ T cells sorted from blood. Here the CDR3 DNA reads TGTGCCAGCAGCACAAACAGAGAGACCCAGTACTTC. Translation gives CASSTNRETQYF. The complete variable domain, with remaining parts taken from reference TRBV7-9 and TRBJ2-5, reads DTGVSQNPRHKITKRGQNVTFRCDPISEHNRLYWYRQTLGQGPEFLTYFQNEAQLEKSRLLSDRFSAERPKGSFSTLEIQRTEQGDSAMYLCASSTNRETQYFGPGTRLLVL.